The 31 T cell receptor beta chains listed next were all sequenced from one sample in a study of neurological immune-mediated disorders (dated by TCRdb to between 2018 and 2021). Library preparation used 5' RACE. Sequenced using an Illumina HiSeq 2500. TCRdb reprocessing: public reads trimmed at Q25 with fastp, clones called with MiXCR, in-frame beta chains kept. When rows share a CDR3 protein, they turn into one entry using the most common DNA and genes. The table for this sample lists fewer than 65,000 distinct CDR3 sequences; over 4% of them were counted only once. Jointly, the top ten make up 2.5% to 3% of the sample. Sequencing used PBMCs. These receptors were obtained from a man aged 50 to 60 with multiple sclerosis.

This chain joins TRBV7-6 and TRBJ1-5; unclear D gene. The V end lost 6 bases, the J end lost 6 bases, and 18 bases lay between the germline ends. The CDR3 spans 15 residues. Germline lookup yields CDR1 SGHVS and CDR2 FNYEAQ. Here the CDR3 reads CASSEGGRVAQPQHF. CDR3 in DNA: TGTGCCAGCAGTGAAGGTGGGAGAGTGGCTCAGCCCCAGCATTTT.

On this clonotype itself: A single base separates this from a much larger clone, so it may be a read error. The V and J genes are TRBV20-1 and TRBJ2-7, with D possibly being TRBD2 (6 bases). V was clipped by 6 bases and J by 2 bases, with 17 bases between them. Per the germline V gene, CDR1 is DFQATT and CDR2 is SNEGSKA (reference sequence). CDR3 size: 14 residues. CDR3 nucleotide sequence: TGCAGTGCCCAAACTAGCTTGAATACCTACGAGCAGTACTTC. It is translated as CSAQTSLNTYEQYF.

In its sample, this clonotype was seen many times. The V call is TRBV28, the J call TRBJ2-7; D tentatively fits TRBD1 or TRBD2 (5 bases each). Trimming left V 3 bases short and J 2 bases short, with 11 bases between. The length of the CDR3 is 14 residues. CDR1 and CDR2 (germline): MDHEN, SYDVKM. Here the CDR3 DNA reads TGTGCCAGCAGTTTCCGGGGCTATCCCTACGAGCAGTACTTC. Amino acids: CASSFRGYPYEQYF.

This clonotype was found many times. The chain carries TRBV20-1 and TRBJ2-1; D unclear. Trimming pared 1 base from V and 0 bases from J, leaving 13 bases between. From germline, CDR1 is DFQATT and CDR2 SNEGSKA (reference sequence). The CDR3 covers 16 residues. Here the CDR3 reads CSARVRVPSSYNEQFF. CDR3 in DNA: TGCAGTGCTAGAGTAAGGGTACCAAGCTCCTACAATGAGCAGTTCTTC.

This clonotype showed up many times. The chain has TRBV7-6 and TRBJ1-6; D is ambiguous. The germline V and J ends were trimmed by 2 bases and 9 bases, with 20 bases remaining between them. The V gene's germline CDR1 is SGHVS and CDR2 FNYEAQ. This CDR3 comprises 17 residues. CDR3 DNA: TGTGCCAGCAGCTTAAGCAAACCTGGGAGCTGGAGTTCACCCCTCCACTTT. It is translated as CASSLSKPGSWSSPLHF.

This clonotype was observed at least ten times. The chain combines TRBV20-1 with TRBJ2-2; 8 nucleotides agree with TRBD1. With 3 bases clipped from V and 5 bases from J, the junction kept 17 bases outside the gene matches. The CDR3 contains 18 residues. The germline V gene has CDR1 DFQATT and CDR2 SNEGSKA (reference sequence). The CDR3 DNA sequence: TGCAGTGCTAGGAAATGGACAGGGATGACGCTTAGGACCGGGGAGCTGTTTTTT. It specifies CSARKWTGMTLRTGELFF.

Ten or more counts support this clonotype. The rearrangement links TRBV7-8 to TRBJ2-1, with a tentative D call TRBD2 (5 bases). This CDR3 contains 16 residues. Between the trimmed V and J ends, which lost 6 bases and 4 bases, there was a span of 19 bases. Per the germline V gene, CDR1 is SGHVS and CDR2 is FQNEAQ. Written as DNA, the CDR3 is TGTGCCAGCAGGCCCAGTGGACTTCCCCCATACAATGAGCAGTTCTTC. Translating it yields CASRPSGLPPYNEQFF.

The gene calls are TRBV4-1 and TRBJ2-5; D perhaps matches TRBD1 (5 bases). This CDR3 comprises 15 residues. Germline V gene lookup returns CDR1 MGHRA and CDR2 YSYEKL. V shed 0 bases and J shed 5 bases, with 13 bases lying between them. The CDR3 region has the DNA TGCGCCAGCAGCCAAGAATGGACAAGTAGGGAGACCCAGTACTTC. Amino acid sequence: CASSQEWTSRETQYF.

This clonotype has a count of ten or more. The chain carries TRBV5-1 and TRBJ2-1; TRBD2 agrees at 10 bases. This CDR3 has 14 amino acids. V was pared by 4 bases and J by 7 bases, with 5 bases of the junction left unmatched. Germline CDR1 is SGHRS and CDR2 is YFSETQ. The CDR3 coding sequence is TGCGCCAGCAGCAAAGCGGGGGGGCGGAATGAGCAGTTCTTC. Protein: CASSKAGGRNEQFF.

This clonotype has a count of ten or more. This chain uses TRBV4-1 with TRBJ2-1, with TRBD2 matching over 9 bases. Trimming took 4 bases from V and 5 from J; bases not matched to a gene: 3. CDR3 size: 14 residues. Looked up from germline, CDR1 is MGHRA and CDR2 is YSYEKL. CDR3 nucleotides: TGCGCCAGCAGCCGCGGGGGGGGGAACAATGAGCAGTTCTTC. Translating gives CASSRGGGNNEQFF.

This clonotype was seen repeatedly, ten times or more. The CDR3 bases are TGTGCCAGCAGCCAATCACGTGGGCCCAGCTCCTACAATGAGCAGTTCTTC. It is translated as CASSQSRGPSSYNEQFF. This chain links TRBV3-1 with TRBJ2-1; D ambiguous. Germline CDR1 LGHDT, CDR2 YNNKEL (reference sequence). This CDR3 has 17 amino acids. The ends were cut back, 2 bases at V and 0 bases at J, with 14 bases in the middle.

This clonotype was counted at least ten times. The chain couples TRBV10-1 to TRBJ2-1; 9 bases align to TRBD2. The CDR3 totals 15 residues. Germline-derived CDR1 and CDR2 are WNHNN and SYGVQD (reference sequence). J gave up 6 bases and V 6 bases, and 9 bases lay outside the gene matches. The CDR3 loop is CASSPSGTKGNEQFF. The CDR3 DNA reads as TGCGCCAGCAGCCCTAGCGGGACGAAGGGCAATGAGCAGTTCTTC.

This clonotype was picked up many times. The V and J genes are TRBV7-3 and TRBJ2-3, with D hard to call. The germline CDR1 and CDR2 sequences are SGHTA and FQGTGA. V was shortened by 1 base and J by 0 bases, with 11 bases between the two germline ends. CDR3 length: 16 amino acids. The CDR3 is CASSLNPSQSTDTQYF. The CDR3 coding sequence is TGTGCCAGCAGCTTAAATCCTTCTCAGAGCACAGATACGCAGTATTTT.

This clonotype was found many times. V and J are TRBV5-1 and TRBJ2-5, with D maybe TRBD2 (5 bases). The germline V and J ends were trimmed by 7 bases and 4 bases, with 17 bases remaining between them. This CDR3 has 14 residues. The V gene's germline CDR1 is SGHRS and CDR2 YFSETQ. DNA of the CDR3: TGCGCCAGCGGCCCCTACGGGGATGTAGAGACCCAGTACTTC. Protein product: CASGPYGDVETQYF.

This clonotype was seen ten or more times. This chain joins TRBV3-1 and TRBJ2-7, with 11 bases lining up with TRBD1. The germline V gene has CDR1 LGHDT and CDR2 YNNKEL (reference sequence). This CDR3 has 14 residues. Trimming cost V 4 bases and J 6 bases; bases outside gene matches: 5. For the CDR3, the DNA is TGTGCCAGCAGCCCTAGGACAGGGGGCATCGAGCAGTACTTC. It translates to CASSPRTGGIEQYF.

This clonotype was seen at least ten times. The chain links TRBV5-5 to TRBJ2-3, with D possibly TRBD2 on 6 matching bases. Germline V gene sequence: CDR1 SGHKS, CDR2 YYEKEE (reference sequence). Trimming took 1 base from V and 1 from J, leaving 10 bases between them. This CDR3 is built from 15 residues. The CDR3 DNA is TGTGCCAGCAGCTTGTCGTGGGGGGGCACAGATACGCAGTATTTT. It translates to CASSLSWGGTDTQYF.

On this clonotype itself: A clone one base away is much larger, so this may be a read error. V and J are TRBV4-1 and TRBJ1-5; D remains ambiguous. Germline V gene data show CDR1 as MGHRA and CDR2 as YSYEKL. The CDR3 sequence is 17 residues long. The DNA of the CDR3 is TGCGCCAGCAGCCAAGATCGTCAGTGGGGTAGCAATCAGCCCCAGAATTTT. It encodes CASSQDRQWGSNQPQNF.

This clonotype was recorded many times. J is TRBJ1-2 and V is TRBV7-9; D remains unclear. Germline CDR1 is SEHNR and CDR2 is FQNEAQ (reference sequence). The V gene lost 1 base and the J gene lost 3 bases, with 9 bases spanning the gap. CDR3 size: 14 residues. CDR3 amino acids: CASSLGTDHYGYTF. The DNA for the CDR3 is TGTGCCAGCAGCTTAGGGACCGACCACTATGGCTACACCTTC.

This clonotype was recorded at least ten times. This chain uses TRBV12-3 or TRBV12-4 with TRBJ2-6; 9 nucleotides agree with TRBD1. V dropped 4 bases and J dropped 0; count of bases not matched to a gene: 4. The CDR3 extends over 17 amino acids. The CDR3 loop reads CASSSGTGYSGANVLTF. CDR3 nucleotide sequence: TGTGCCAGCAGTTCCGGGACAGGGTACTCTGGGGCCAACGTCCTGACTTTC.

A note on this clonotype: This may be a read error: a much more frequent sequence differs by one nucleotide. The conserved closing phenylalanine or tryptophan is absent in this CDR3, likely reflecting a read error. The CDR3 nucleotides read TGCAGCGTTAAAGGGCCCTCATGGACGGAAGCCAAAAACATTCAGTACTGC. Protein: CSVKGPSWTEAKNIQYC. The chain carries TRBV29-1 and TRBJ2-4; D is uncertain. V was cut by 5 bases and J by 0 bases, with 20 bases left in between. This CDR3 is 17 amino acids long. CDR1 and CDR2 from the germline V gene are SQVTM and ANQGSEA.

This clonotype was counted ten times or more. The CDR3 nucleotides are TGCGCCAGCAGCTTGGAATCTTGGGTGAACACTGAAGCTTTCTTT. Protein product: CASSLESWVNTEAFF. This sequence joins TRBV5-1 and TRBJ1-1; D is uncertain. The CDR3 runs 15 residues. V lost 0 bases, J lost 0 bases, and 9 bases lay in between. The germline gives CDR1 SGHRS, CDR2 YFSETQ.

This clonotype was seen at least ten times. V is TRBV4-1 and J is TRBJ1-2; D is unresolved. V was trimmed by 8 bases and J by 1 base, leaving 17 bases between them. Germline values: CDR1 MGHRA, CDR2 YSYEKL. The CDR3 runs to 15 residues. The DNA of the CDR3 is TGCGCCAGCTTTTCGCGGACTGAGAATAACTATGGCTACACCTTC. Amino acids: CASFSRTENNYGYTF.

This clonotype has at least ten counts. This CDR3 is CASSRLGTDTQYF. The DNA for the CDR3 is TGTGCCAGCAGCCGACTAGGCACAGATACGCAGTATTTT. The chain couples TRBV6-6 to TRBJ2-3; tentative D call: TRBD2 (6 bases). Trimming took off 6 bases at V and 1 base at J, with 8 bases between the two ends. This CDR3 has 13 residues. Germline V gives CDR1 MNHNY, CDR2 SVGAGI (reference sequence).

In this sample, this clonotype turned up many times. The gene calls are TRBV20-1 and TRBJ2-5; D is unclear. Germline CDR1 and CDR2: DFQATT and SNEGSKA (reference sequence). V lost 5 bases, J lost 4 bases, and 17 bases lay in between. The CDR3 has 14 residues. CDR3 residues: CSADAPFSRETQYF. CDR3 bases: TGCAGTGCTGACGCTCCGTTCAGTCGAGAGACCCAGTACTTC.

The sample holds many counts of this clonotype. The V call is TRBV7-9, the J call TRBJ2-1, with D possibly being TRBD2 (6 bases). CDR1 is SEHNR and CDR2 is FQNEAQ in the germline V gene (reference sequence). The CDR3 totals 16 residues. V was clipped by 4 bases and J by 2 bases, with 15 bases between them. The CDR3 loop reads CASSSPLGEAYNEQFF. For the CDR3, the DNA is TGTGCCAGCAGCTCACCTCTAGGGGAGGCCTACAATGAGCAGTTCTTC.

In its sample, this clonotype was seen a few times. The chain uses TRBV5-1 and TRBJ2-1; D is perhaps TRBD2 (6 bases). CDR1 SGHRS and CDR2 YFSETQ come from the germline V gene. V lost 3 bases and J lost 8, with 12 bases in between. The CDR3 is 13 amino acids. This CDR3 is CASSSTGEDEQFF. The CDR3 bases are TGCGCCAGCAGCTCCACGGGGGAGGATGAGCAGTTCTTC.

The chain recombines TRBV5-1 with TRBJ2-3; tentative D call: TRBD2 (5 bases). Trimming cost V 4 bases and J 5 bases, with 14 bases left between them. The CDR3 has 14 amino acids. Germline V gene sequence: CDR1 SGHRS, CDR2 YFSETQ. CDR3 protein: CASSDNGGRDTQYF. The CDR3 region has the DNA TGCGCCAGCAGCGATAACGGCGGGCGAGATACGCAGTATTTT.

This clonotype was found many times. This chain connects TRBV21-1 to TRBJ2-3; the tabulated D call, TRBD1, remains unverified against the DNA. TRBV21-1 is designated a pseudogene. The CDR3 is 17 amino acids. This chain's CDR3 is CASSKGGGPQSTDTQYF. CDR3 coding DNA: TGTGCCAGCAGCAAAGGTGGGGGCCCCCAAAGCACAGATACGCAGTATTTT.

This clonotype showed up many times. The V gene is TRBV7-2, the J gene TRBJ2-7, with D perhaps matching TRBD1 (6 bases). V lost 5 bases and J 0 bases, leaving 11 bases between the germline ends. Germline V gene lookup returns CDR1 SGHTA and CDR2 FQGNSA. The CDR3 totals 14 residues. DNA for the CDR3: TGTGCCAGCAGCCCCGACAGGAACTCCTACGAGCAGTACTTC. This codes for CASSPDRNSYEQYF.

Many counts were recorded for this clonotype. The V and J genes are TRBV7-9 and TRBJ2-5; 9 nucleotides agree with TRBD1. Unmatched junction bases numbered 8, after V lost 8 bases and J lost 4 bases. CDR1 is SEHNR and CDR2 is FQNEAQ in the germline V gene (reference sequence). There are 14 residues in the CDR3. The CDR3 is CASGKGQGRETQYF. CDR3 in DNA: TGTGCCAGCGGGAAGGGACAGGGCCGAGAGACCCAGTACTTC.

This clonotype was picked up many times. CDR3 in amino acids: CASSQDLGPPYEQYF. The DNA of the CDR3 is TGTGCCAGCAGCCAAGATCTGGGGCCCCCCTACGAGCAGTACTTC. The chain joins TRBV3-1 to TRBJ2-7, with D possibly being TRBD1 (5 bases). The CDR3 loop spans 15 amino acids. CDR1 and CDR2 from the germline V gene are LGHDT and YNNKEL (reference sequence). V gave up 0 bases and J gave up 2 bases, with 11 bases separating them.